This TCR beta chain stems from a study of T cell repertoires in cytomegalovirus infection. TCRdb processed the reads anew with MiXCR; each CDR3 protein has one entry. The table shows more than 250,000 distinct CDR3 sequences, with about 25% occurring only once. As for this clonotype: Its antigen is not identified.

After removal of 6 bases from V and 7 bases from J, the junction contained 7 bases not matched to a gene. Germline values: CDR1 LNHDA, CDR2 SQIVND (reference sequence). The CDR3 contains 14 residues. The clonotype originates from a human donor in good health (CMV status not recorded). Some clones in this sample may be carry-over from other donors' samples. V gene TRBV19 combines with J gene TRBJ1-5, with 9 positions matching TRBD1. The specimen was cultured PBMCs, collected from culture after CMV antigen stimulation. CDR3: CASSGTGSRQPQHF. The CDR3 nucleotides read TGTGCCAGTAGCGGGACAGGGTCCCGACAGCCCCAGCATTTT.